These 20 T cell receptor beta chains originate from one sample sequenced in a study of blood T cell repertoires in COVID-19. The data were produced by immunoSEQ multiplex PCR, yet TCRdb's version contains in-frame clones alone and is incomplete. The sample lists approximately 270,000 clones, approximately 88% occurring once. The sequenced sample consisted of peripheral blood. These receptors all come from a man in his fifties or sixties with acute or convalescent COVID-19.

In nucleotides, the CDR3 is TGTGCCAGCAGCCGGGACAGGGGTGGTAACACCATATATTTT. Its translation is CASSRDRGGNTIYF. This sequence joins TRBV7-9 and TRBJ1-3, with 10 bases identical to TRBD1. CDR1 and CDR2 (germline): SEHNR, FQNEAQ (reference sequence). The CDR3 is 14 amino acids. V gave up 5 bases and J gave up 7 bases; unmatched junction bases: 5.

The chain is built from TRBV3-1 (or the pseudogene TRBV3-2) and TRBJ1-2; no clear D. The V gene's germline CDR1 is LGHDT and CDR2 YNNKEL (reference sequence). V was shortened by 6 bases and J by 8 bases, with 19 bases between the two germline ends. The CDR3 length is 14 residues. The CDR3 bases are TGTGCCAGCAGTCCCGTGTTGCGGGAGGGAGGCTACACCTTC. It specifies CASSPVLREGGYTF.

CDR3 nucleotides: TGTGCCAGCAGTGAATTAGGGGGCAGGGGGCCGGCGGGCTACACCTTC. Protein: CASSELGGRGPAGYTF. The chain joins TRBV2 to TRBJ1-2; TRBD1 aligns across 8 bases. The CDR3 spans 16 residues. J was trimmed by 8 bases and V by 2 bases; bases with no gene match: 13. Germline-derived CDR1 and CDR2 are SNHLY and FYNNEI.

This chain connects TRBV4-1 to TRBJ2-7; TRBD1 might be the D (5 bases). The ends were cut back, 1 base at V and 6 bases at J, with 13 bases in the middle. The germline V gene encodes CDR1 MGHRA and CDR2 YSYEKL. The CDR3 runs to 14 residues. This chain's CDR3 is CASSQVGVSAEQYF. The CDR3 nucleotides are TGCGCCAGCAGCCAAGTAGGGGTATCTGCCGAGCAGTACTTC.

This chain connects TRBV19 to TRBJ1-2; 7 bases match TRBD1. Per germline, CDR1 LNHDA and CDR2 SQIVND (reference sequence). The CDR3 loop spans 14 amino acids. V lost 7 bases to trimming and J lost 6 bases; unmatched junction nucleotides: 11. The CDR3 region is CASKSPTGFDGYTF. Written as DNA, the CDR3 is TGTGCCAGTAAAAGTCCGACAGGGTTTGATGGCTACACCTTC.

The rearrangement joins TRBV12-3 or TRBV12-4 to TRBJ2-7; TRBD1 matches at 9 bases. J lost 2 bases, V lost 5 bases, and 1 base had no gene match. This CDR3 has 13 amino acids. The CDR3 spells CASSTGGAYEQYF. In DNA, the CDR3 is TGTGCCAGCAGTACAGGGGGCGCCTACGAGCAGTACTTC.

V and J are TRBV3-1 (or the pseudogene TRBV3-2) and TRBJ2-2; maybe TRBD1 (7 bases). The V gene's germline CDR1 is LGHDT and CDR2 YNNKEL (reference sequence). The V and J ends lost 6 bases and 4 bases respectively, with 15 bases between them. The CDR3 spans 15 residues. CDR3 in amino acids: CASRETGRITGELFF. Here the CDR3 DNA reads TGTGCCAGCAGGGAGACAGGGAGGATCACCGGGGAGCTGTTTTTT.

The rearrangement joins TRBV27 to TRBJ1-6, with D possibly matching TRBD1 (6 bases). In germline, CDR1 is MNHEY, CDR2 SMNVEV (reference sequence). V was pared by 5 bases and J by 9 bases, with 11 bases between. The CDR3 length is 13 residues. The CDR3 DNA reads TGTGCCAGCAGTCTGGACAGTAGTTCACCCCTCCACTTT. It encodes CASSLDSSSPLHF.

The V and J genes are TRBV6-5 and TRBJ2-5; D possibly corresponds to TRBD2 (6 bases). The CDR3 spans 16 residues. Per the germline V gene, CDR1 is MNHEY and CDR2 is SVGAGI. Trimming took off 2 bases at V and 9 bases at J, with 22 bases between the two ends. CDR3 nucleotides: TGTGCCAGCAGTTACCAATCGGGACGGCCCGGAGGGGCCCAGTACTTC. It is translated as CASSYQSGRPGGAQYF.

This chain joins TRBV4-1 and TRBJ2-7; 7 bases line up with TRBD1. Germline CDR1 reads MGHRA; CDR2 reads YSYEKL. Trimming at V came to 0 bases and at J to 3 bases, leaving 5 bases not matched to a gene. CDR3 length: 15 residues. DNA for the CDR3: TGCGCCAGCAGCCAAGACCCCAGGGGGTTCTACGAGCAGTACTTC. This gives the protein CASSQDPRGFYEQYF.

The CDR3 spells CASSSDTWGDEQYF. The CDR3 nucleotides are TGTGCCAGCAGCTCCGACACCTGGGGAGACGAGCAGTACTTC. The chain uses TRBV5-5 and TRBJ2-7; perhaps TRBD2 as D (5 bases). Deletions cut 3 bases from V and 5 bases from J, with 15 bases between. This CDR3 spans 14 amino acids. In germline, CDR1 is SGHKS, CDR2 YYEKEE (reference sequence).

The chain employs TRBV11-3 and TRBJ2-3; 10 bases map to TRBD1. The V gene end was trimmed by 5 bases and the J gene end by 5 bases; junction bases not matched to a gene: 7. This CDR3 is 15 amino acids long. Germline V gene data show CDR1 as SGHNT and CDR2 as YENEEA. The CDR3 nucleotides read TGTGCCAGCAGCCTAAGACAGGGGGCAGAAGATACGCAGTATTTT. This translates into CASSLRQGAEDTQYF.

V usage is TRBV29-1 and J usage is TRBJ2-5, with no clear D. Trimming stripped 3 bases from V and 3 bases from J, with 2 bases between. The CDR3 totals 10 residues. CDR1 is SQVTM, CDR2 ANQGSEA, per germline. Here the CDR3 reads CSVDKETQYF. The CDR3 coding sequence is TGCAGCGTTGATAAAGAGACCCAGTACTTC.

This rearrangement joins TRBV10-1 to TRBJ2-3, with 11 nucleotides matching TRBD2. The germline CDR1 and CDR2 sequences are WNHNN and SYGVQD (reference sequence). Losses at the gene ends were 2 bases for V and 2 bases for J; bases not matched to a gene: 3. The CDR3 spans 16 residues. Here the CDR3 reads CASSETSGGFTDTQYF. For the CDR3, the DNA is TGCGCCAGCAGTGAGACTAGCGGGGGATTCACAGATACGCAGTATTTT.

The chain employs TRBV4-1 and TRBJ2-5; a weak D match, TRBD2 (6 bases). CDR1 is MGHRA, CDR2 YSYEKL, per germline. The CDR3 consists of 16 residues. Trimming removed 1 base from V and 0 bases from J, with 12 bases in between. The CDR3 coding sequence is TGCGCCAGCAGCCAAGGCCTAGCGAGGGACCAAGAGACCCAGTACTTC. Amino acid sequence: CASSQGLARDQETQYF.

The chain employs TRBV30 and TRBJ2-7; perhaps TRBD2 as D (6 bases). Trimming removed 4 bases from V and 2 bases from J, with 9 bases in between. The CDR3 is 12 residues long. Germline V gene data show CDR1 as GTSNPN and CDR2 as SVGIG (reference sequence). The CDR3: CAWTTGAYEQYF. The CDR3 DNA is TGTGCCTGGACGACGGGGGCCTACGAGCAGTACTTC.

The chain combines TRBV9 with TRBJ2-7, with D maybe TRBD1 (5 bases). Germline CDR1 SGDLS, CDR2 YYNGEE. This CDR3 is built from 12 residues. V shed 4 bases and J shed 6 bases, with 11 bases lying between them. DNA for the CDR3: TGTGCCAGCAGCAGGGGATCGAGCGAGCAGTACTTC. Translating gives CASSRGSSEQYF.

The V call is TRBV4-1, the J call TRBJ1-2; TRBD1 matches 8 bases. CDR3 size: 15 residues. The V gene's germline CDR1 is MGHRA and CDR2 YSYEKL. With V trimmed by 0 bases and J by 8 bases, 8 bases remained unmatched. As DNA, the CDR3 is TGCGCCAGCAGCCAAGAAGGACAGGGCAGCGGCGGCTACACCTTC. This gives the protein CASSQEGQGSGGYTF.

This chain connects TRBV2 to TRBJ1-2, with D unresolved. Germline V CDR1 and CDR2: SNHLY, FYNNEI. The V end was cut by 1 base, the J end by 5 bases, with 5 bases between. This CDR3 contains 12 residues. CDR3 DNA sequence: TGTGCCAGCAGTGAAGTGACATATGGCTACACCTTC. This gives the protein CASSEVTYGYTF.

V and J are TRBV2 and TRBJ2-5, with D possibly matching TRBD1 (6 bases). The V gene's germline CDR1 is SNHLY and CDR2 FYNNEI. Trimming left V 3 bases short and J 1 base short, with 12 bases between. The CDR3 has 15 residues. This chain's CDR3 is CASSELRTAQETQYF. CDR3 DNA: TGTGCCAGCAGTGAGTTGCGGACAGCCCAAGAGACCCAGTACTTC.